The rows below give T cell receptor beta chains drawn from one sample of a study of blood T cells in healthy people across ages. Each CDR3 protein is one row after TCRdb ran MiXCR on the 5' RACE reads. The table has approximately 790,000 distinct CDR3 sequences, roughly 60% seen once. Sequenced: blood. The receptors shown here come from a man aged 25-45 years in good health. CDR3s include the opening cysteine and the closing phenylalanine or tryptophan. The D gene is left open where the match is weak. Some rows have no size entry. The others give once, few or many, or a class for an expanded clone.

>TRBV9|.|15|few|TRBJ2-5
CASSVAGGDQETQYF
TGTGCCAGCAGCGTAGCTGGCGGAGATCAAGAGACCCAGTACTTC
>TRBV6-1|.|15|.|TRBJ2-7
CASSDYLDSYYEQYF
TGTGCCAGCAGTGACTACTTAGACAGCTACTACGAGCAGTACTTC
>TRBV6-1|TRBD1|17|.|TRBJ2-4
CASTPAPGTGIKNIQYF
TGTGCCAGCACACCGGCTCCCGGGACAGGGATTAAAAACATTCAGTACTTC
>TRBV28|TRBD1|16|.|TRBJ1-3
CASSLWTGTSGNTIYF
TGTGCCAGCAGTTTATGGACAGGGACCTCTGGAAACACCATATATTTT
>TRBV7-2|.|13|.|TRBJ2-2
CASSLDRTGELFF
TGTGCCAGCAGCTTAGATCGCACCGGGGAGCTGTTTTTT
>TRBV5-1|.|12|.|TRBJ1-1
CASSGTGTEAFF
TGCGCCAGCAGCGGAACAGGGACTGAAGCTTTCTTT
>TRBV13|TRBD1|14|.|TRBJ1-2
CASSRPGQSYGYTF
TGTGCCAGCAGCAGGCCGGGACAGTCCTATGGCTACACCTTC
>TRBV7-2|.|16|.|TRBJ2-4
CASSLVGGRAKNIQYF
TGTGCCAGCAGCTTAGTAGGTGGTCGGGCCAAAAACATTCAGTACTTC
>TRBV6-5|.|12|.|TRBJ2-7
CASSIGPYEQYF
TGTGCCAGCAGTATCGGGCCGTACGAGCAGTACTTC
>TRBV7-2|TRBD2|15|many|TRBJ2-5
CASSFGAGGFETQYF
TGTGCCAGCAGCTTCGGCGCGGGGGGCTTCGAGACCCAGTACTTC
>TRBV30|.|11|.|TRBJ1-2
CAWSDGYGYTF
TGTGCCTGGAGCGACGGCTATGGCTACACCTTC
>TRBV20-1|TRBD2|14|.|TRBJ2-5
CSASWTSGEETQYF
TGCAGTGCTAGCTGGACTAGCGGGGAAGAGACCCAGTACTTC
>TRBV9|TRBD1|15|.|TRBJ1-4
CVSSYQTGDAEKLFF
TGTGTCAGCAGCTACCAGACAGGGGATGCTGAAAAACTGTTTTTT
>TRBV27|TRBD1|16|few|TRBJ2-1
CASSLGLGTVFFEQFF
TGTGCCAGCAGTTTAGGGCTCGGGACAGTCTTTTTTGAGCAGTTCTTC
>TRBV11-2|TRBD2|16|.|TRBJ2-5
CASSSGLAGATGTQYF
TGTGCCAGCAGCTCGGGACTAGCGGGTGCTACCGGGACCCAGTACTTC
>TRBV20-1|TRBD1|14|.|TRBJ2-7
CSASWDRRGSELYF
TGCAGTGCTAGTTGGGACAGGAGGGGGTCCGAGCTGTACTTC
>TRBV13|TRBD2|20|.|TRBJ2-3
CASSFSVAGATRTIADTQYF
TGTGCCAGCAGCTTTTCGGTAGCGGGGGCGACAAGAACAATTGCAGATACGCAGTATTTT